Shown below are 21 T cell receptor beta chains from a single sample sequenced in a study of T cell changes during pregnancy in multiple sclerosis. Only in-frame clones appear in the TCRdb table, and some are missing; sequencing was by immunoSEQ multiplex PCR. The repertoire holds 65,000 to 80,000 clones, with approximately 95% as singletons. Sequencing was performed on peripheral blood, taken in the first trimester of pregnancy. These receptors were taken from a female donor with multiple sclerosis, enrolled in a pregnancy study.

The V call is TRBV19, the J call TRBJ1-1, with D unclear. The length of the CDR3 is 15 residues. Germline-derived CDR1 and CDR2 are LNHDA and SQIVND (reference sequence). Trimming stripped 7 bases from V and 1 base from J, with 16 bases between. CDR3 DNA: TGTGCCAGTACCCCACTCAACCCCCAGAACACTGAAGCTTTCTTT. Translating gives CASTPLNPQNTEAFF.

This chain's CDR3 is CASSLSGASYNEQFF. The CDR3 DNA follows: TGTGCCAGCAGCTTAAGCGGGGCCTCCTACAATGAGCAGTTCTTC. This rearrangement joins TRBV7-2 to TRBJ2-1; 7 bases match TRBD2. CDR1 SGHTA and CDR2 FQGNSA come from the germline V gene. The V segment lost 2 bases and the J segment 0 bases; nucleotides outside the gene matches: 1. This CDR3 spans 15 amino acids.

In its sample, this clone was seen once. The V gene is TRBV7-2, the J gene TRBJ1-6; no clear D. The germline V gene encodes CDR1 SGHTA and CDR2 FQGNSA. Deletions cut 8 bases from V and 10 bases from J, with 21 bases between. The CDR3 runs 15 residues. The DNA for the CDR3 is TGTGCCAGCTCGAGGTTTCTCCGAGCACAATCACCCCTCCACTTT. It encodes CASSRFLRAQSPLHF.

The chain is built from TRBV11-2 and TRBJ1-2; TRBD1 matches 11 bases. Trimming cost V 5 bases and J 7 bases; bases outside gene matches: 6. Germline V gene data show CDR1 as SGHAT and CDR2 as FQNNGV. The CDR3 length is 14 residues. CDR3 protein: CASSPWDRGSGYTF. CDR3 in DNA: TGTGCCAGCAGCCCCTGGGACAGGGGGTCTGGCTACACCTTC. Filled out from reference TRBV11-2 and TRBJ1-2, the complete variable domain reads EAGVAQSPRYKIIEKRQSVAFWCNPISGHATLYWYQQILGQGPKLLIQFQNNGVVDDSQLPKDRFSAERLKGVDSTLKIQPAKLEDSAVYLCASSPWDRGSGYTFGSGTRLTVV.

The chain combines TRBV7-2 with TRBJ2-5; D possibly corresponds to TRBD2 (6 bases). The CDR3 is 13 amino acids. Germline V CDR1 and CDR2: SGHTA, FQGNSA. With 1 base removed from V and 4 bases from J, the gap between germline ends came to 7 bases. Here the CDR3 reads CASSLVGGETQYF. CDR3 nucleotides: TGTGCCAGCAGCTTAGTGGGGGGAGAGACCCAGTACTTC.

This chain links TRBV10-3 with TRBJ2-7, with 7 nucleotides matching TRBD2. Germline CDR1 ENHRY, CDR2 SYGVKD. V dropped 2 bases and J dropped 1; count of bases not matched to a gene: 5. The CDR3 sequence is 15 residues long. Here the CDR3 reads CAISEGPGGSYEQYF. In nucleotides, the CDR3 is TGTGCCATCAGTGAGGGACCCGGGGGGTCCTACGAGCAGTACTTC.

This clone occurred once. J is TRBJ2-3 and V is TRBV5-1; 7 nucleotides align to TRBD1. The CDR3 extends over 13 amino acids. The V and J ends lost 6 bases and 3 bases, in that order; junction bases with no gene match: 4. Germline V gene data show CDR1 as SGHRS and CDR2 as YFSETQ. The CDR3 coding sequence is TGCGCCAGCAAGCTACAGGGGACAGATACGCAGTATTTT. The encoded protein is CASKLQGTDTQYF.

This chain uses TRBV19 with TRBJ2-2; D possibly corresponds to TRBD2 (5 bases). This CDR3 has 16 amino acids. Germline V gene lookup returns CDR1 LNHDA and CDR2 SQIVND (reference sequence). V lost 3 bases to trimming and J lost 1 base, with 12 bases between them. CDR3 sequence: CASSIWRRKNTGELFF. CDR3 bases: TGTGCCAGTAGTATTTGGCGGAGGAAGAACACCGGGGAGCTGTTTTTT. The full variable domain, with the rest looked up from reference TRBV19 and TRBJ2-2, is DGGITQSPKYLFRKEGQNVTLSCEQNLNHDAMYWYRQDPGQGLRLIYYSQIVNDFQKGDIAEGYSVSREKKESFPLTVTSAQKNPTAFYLCASSIWRRKNTGELFFGEGSRLTVL.

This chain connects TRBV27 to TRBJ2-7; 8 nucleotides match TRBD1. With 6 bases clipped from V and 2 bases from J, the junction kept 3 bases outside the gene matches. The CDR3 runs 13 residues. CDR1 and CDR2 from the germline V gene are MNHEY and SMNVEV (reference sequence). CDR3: CASRGQGTYEQYF. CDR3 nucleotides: TGTGCCAGCAGAGGACAGGGAACCTACGAGCAGTACTTC.

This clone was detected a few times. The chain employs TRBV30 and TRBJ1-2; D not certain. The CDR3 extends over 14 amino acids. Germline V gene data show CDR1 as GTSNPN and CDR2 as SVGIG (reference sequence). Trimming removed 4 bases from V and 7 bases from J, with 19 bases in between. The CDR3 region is CAWTTTVEGSGYTF. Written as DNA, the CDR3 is TGTGCCTGGACCACTACCGTGGAGGGTTCTGGCTACACCTTC. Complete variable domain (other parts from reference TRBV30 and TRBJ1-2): SQTIHQWPATLVQPVGSPLSLECTVEGTSNPNLYWYRQAAGRGLQLLFYSVGIGQISSEVPQNLSASRPQDRQFILSSKKLLLSDSGFYLCAWTTTVEGSGYTFGSGTRLTVV.

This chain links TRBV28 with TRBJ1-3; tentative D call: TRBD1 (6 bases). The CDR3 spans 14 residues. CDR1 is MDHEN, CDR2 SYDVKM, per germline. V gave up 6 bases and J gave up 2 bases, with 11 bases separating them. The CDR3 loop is CASSLTGAGNTIYF. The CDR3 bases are TGTGCCAGCAGCCTGACAGGAGCTGGAAACACCATATATTTT.

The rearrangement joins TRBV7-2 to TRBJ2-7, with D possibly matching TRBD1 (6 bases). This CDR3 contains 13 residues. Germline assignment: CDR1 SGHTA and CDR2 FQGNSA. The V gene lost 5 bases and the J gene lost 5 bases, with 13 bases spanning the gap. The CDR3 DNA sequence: TGTGCCAGCAGCCTACTACAGGGTGACGAGCAGTACTTC. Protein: CASSLLQGDEQYF.

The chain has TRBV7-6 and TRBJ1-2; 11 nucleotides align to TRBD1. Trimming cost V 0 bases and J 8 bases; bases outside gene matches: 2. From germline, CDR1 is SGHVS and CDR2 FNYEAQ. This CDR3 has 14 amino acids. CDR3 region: CASSLAGTGGGYTF. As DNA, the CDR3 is TGTGCCAGCAGCTTAGCGGGGACAGGGGGAGGCTACACCTTC.

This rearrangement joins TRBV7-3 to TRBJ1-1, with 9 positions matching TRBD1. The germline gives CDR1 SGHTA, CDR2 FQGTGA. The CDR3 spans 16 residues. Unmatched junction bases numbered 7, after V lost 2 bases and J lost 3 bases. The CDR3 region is CASSLLPGQGYTEAFF. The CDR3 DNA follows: TGTGCCAGCAGCTTACTCCCGGGACAGGGCTACACTGAAGCTTTCTTT. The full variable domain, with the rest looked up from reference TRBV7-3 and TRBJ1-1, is GAGVSQTPSNKVTEKGKYVELRCDPISGHTALYWYRQSLGQGPEFLIYFQGTGAADDSGLPNDRFFAVRPEGSVSTLKIQRTERGDSAVYLCASSLLPGQGYTEAFFGQGTRLTVV.

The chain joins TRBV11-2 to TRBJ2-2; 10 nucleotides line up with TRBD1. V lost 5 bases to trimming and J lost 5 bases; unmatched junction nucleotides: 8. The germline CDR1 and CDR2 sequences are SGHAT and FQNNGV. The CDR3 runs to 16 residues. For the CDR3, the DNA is TGTGCCAGCAGCGATCGACAGGGGGCGGGAACCGGGGAGCTGTTTTTT. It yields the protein CASSDRQGAGTGELFF.

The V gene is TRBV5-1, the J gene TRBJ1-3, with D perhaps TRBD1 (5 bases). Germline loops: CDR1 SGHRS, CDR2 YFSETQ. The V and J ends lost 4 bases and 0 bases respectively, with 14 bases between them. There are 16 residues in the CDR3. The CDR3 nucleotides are TGCGCCAGCAGCCTAGGACATTCGACCTCTGGAAACACCATATATTTT. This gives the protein CASSLGHSTSGNTIYF.

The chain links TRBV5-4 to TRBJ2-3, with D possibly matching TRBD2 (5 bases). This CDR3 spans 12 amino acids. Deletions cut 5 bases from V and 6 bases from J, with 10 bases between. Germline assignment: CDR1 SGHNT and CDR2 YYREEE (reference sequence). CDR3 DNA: TGTGCCAGCAGAGCGGTGGGGGATACGCAGTATTTT. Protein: CASRAVGDTQYF.

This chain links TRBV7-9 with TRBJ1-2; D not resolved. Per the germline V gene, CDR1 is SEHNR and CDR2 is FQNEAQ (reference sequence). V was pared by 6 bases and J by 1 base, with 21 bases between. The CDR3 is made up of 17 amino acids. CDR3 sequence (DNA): TGTGCCAGCAGTCCATCTCCTCTCACGGTGCTTAACTATGGCTACACCTTC. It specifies CASSPSPLTVLNYGYTF.

The CDR3 coding sequence is TGTGCCAGCATCCCGAGCCACAGATTGTATGGCTACACCTTC. This sequence encodes CASIPSHRLYGYTF. The chain has TRBV21-1 and TRBJ1-2; TRBD1 is the table's D call, not checked against the DNA. TRBV21-1 is a known pseudogene. The length of the CDR3 is 14 residues.

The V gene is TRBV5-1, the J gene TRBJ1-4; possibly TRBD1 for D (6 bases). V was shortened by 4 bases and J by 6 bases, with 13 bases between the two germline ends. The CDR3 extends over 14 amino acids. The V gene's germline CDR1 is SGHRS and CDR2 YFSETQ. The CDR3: CASSPTGTYEKLFF. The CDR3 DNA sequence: TGCGCCAGCAGCCCTACAGGGACCTATGAAAAACTGTTTTTT.

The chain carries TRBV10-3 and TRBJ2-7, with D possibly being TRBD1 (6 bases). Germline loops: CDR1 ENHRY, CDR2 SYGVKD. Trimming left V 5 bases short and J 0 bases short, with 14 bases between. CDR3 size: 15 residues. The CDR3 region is CAISPWGQGSYEQYF. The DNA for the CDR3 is TGTGCCATCAGTCCCTGGGGGCAAGGCTCCTACGAGCAGTACTTC.